This TCR beta chain was recorded in a study of T cells in Graves' hyperthyroidism and ophthalmopathy. Ophthalmopathy cases scored 3 or more on the Clinical Activity Score and 4 or more on NOSPECS grade, with duration below 3 months. Germline V gene sequence: CDR1 LGHDT, CDR2 YNNKEL (reference sequence). V was shortened by 2 bases and J by 4 bases, with 6 bases between the two germline ends. CDR3 size: 13 residues. Amplified TCR beta CDR3 regions derived from RNA transcripts. HTBI primers were the set used in a first-round RT-PCR of the TCR CDR3. One entry per CDR3 protein, called by TCRdb with MiXCR from the multiplex PCR reads. In the table there are about 300,000 distinct CDR3 sequences, around 19% of which are singletons.

Sequences were obtained from blood. The V gene is TRBV3-1, the J gene TRBJ1-3; D not certain. The clonotype was recovered from a man aged 50 or older with Graves' ophthalmopathy. CDR3 region: CASSQSGGNTIYF. As DNA, the CDR3 is TGTGCCAGCAGCCAAAGCGGGGGAAACACCATATATTTT.